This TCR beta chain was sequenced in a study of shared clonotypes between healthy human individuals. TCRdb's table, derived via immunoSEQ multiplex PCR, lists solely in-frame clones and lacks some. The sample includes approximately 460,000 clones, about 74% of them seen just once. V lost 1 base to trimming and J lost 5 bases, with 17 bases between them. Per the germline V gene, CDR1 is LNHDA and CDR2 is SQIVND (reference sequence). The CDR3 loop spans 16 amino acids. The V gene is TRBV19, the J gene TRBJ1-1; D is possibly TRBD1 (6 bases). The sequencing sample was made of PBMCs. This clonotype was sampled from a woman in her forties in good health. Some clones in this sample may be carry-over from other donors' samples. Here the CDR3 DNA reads TGTGCCAGTAGTATAGCGGTCAGGGGAGGAGGAACTGAAGCTTTCTTT. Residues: CASSIAVRGGGTEAFF. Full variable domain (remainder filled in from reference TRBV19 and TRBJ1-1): DGGITQSPKYLFRKEGQNVTLSCEQNLNHDAMYWYRQDPGQGLRLIYYSQIVNDFQKGDIAEGYSVSREKKESFPLTVTSAQKNPTAFYLCASSIAVRGGGTEAFFGQGTRLTVV.